The T cell receptor (beta chain) described here comes from a study of CD8+ T cells in alopecia areata listed by TCRdb under 2018. General notes on the study: The treated patients took part in an open-label pilot trial in which moderate-to-severe alopecia areata was treated with oral tofacitinib at 5 to 10 mg twice daily. In humans, TCRbeta sequencing was performed on scalp tissue and on sorted CD4+ and CD8+ peripheral blood T cells from healthy controls and from patients with patchy or totalis/universalis alopecia areata. RNA was extracted with the PAXgene miRNA kit for fixed scalp, the miRNeasy kit for PBMCs, and the RNeasy kit for mouse skin. To study T cell clonal expansion in alopecia areata, the researchers applied high-throughput TCRbeta sequencing to both the C3H/HeJ mouse model and human patients. Amplification of TCRbeta CDR3 regions was done by immunoSEQ multiplex PCR using 35 Vbeta forward primers and 13 Jbeta reverse primers. Scalp clonality was compared across normal scalp (n=4), patchy alopecia areata scalp (n=8), and alopecia totalis/universalis scalp (n=8). Biopsies were taken from tofacitinib-treated patients at baseline and again at 4 and 24 weeks into treatment, and several of those patients also had a later scalp biopsy. Patients stayed on tofacitinib for 6 to 18 months and then had 6 months of follow-up off drug so that delayed response and recurrence could be assessed. The paper as a whole reports these results and caveats: Unlike mouse skin, which is dominated by gammadelta T cells, normal human skin has resident alphabeta T cells that are also sequenced, and this complicates analysis of the scalp TCR repertoire. Compared with normal scalp, lesional scalp had higher clonality and more expanded CD8+ clones, particularly in alopecia totalis/universalis, a pattern that suggests antigenic drive. TCR sequences shared between patients were less clear than in mice, possibly partly because of HLA diversity in the patient population.

Receptor libraries were prepared by the immunoSEQ multiplex PCR assay. RNA was extracted from all samples and reverse transcribed into cDNA, which served as template for TCR sequencing. First-strand cDNA was synthesized using SuperScript III with a 2:1 mix of oligo-dT and random hexamers. A synthetic immune receptor repertoire was used to assess amplification bias, and residual bias was removed computationally. The published analysis was carried out like this. After raw reads were preprocessed to remove errors, the CDR3 was defined following IMGT conventions as running from the conserved cysteine to phenylalanine. Clonality was calculated as 1 minus Shannon entropy normalized by log2 of the number of productive unique TCRs. Whether each scalp clone was CD4 or CD8 was inferred by checking scalp TCRbeta sequences against the CD4 and CD8 repertoires from sorted blood. TCRdb took over this immuneACCESS table, retaining in-frame rearrangements with V and J assigned. Such tables are incomplete; in checked studies, under half of the missing clones stem from an unresolved V gene, and the remainder is unexplained. Clone size and the V and J calls come from that table; the DNA yielded D and trimming. This sample has hundreds of thousands of clones in its table, and 67% of those were observed once. Under 1.5% of the sample is taken by the ten largest.

To note about this clone: Its cognate antigen has yet to be identified. Base qualities are not at hand, and no much larger clone is one base apart.

In light of the paper, this sample's time point label describes: baseline before oral tofacitinib. From alopecia areata patients, peripheral blood was collected along with lesional scalp punch biopsies. PBMCs were isolated by density centrifugation and stained for CD3, CD4 and CD8, after which CD4+ and CD8+ T cells were sorted on a FACSAria. This sequence was found in a human donor with alopecia areata. The sequenced sample was CD4+ T cells sorted from blood, obtained at week 0.

In nucleotide form, the sequence is TGTGCCAGCAGCGTAGACAGCACAGTAGGCACTGAAGCTTTCTTT. This yields the protein CASSVDSTVGTEAFF. This chain joins TRBV9 to TRBJ1-1, with no confident D gene call. Relative to germline, V is 0 bases shorter and J is 4 bases shorter, with 13 bases between their ends. There are 15 amino acids in the CDR3, from cysteine to phenylalanine inclusive. CDR3 DNA only is kept here, 45 bases in frame from base 1. The germline V gene specifies SGDLS as CDR1 and YYNGEE as CDR2.